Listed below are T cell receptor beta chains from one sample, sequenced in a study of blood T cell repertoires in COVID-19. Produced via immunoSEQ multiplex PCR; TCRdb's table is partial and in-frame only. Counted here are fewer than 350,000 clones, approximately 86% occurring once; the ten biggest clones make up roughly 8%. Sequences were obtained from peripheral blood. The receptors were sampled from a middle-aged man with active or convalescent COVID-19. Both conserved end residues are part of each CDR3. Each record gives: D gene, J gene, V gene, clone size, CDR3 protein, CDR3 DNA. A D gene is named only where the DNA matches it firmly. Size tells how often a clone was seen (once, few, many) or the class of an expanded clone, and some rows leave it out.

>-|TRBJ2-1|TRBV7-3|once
CASSAGPYNEQFF
TGTGCCAGCAGCGCGGGCCCCTACAATGAGCAGTTCTTC
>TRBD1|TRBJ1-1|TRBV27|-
CASSLGTGGTEAFF
TGTGCCAGCAGTTTGGGGACAGGGGGCACTGAAGCTTTCTTT
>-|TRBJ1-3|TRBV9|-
CASSVAFRGSSGNTIYF
TGTGCCAGCAGCGTAGCTTTCAGGGGTAGCTCTGGAAACACCATATATTTT
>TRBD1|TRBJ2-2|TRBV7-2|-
CASSPLEQGAHTGELFF
TGTGCCAGCAGCCCCCTTGAACAGGGGGCGCACACCGGGGAGCTGTTTTTT
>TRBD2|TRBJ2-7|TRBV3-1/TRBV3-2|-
CASSRGTIPTYEQCF
TGTGCCAGCAGCCGGGGGACTATCCCGACCTACGAGCAGTGCTTC
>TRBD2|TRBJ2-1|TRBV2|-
CASTRTSGGNNEQFF
TGTGCCAGCACCCGGACTAGCGGGGGTAACAATGAGCAGTTCTTC
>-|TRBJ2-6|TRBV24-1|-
CATSAPSGANVLTF
TGTGCCACCAGTGCCCCGTCTGGGGCCAACGTCCTGACTTTC
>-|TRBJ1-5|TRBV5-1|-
CASNVLGQRGGQPQHF
TGCGCCAGCAATGTGCTAGGCCAGCGGGGAGGTCAGCCCCAGCATTTT
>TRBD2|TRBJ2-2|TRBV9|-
CASSVPRREGITGELFF
TGTGCCAGCAGCGTCCCCAGGCGGGAGGGGATCACCGGGGAGCTGTTTTTT
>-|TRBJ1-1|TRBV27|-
CASSPRARNTEAFF
TGTGCCAGCAGTCCCCGAGCTAGGAACACTGAAGCTTTCTTT
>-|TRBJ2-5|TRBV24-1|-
CATGGSGGETQYF
TGTGCCACCGGCGGCAGTGGGGGGGAGACCCAGTACTTC
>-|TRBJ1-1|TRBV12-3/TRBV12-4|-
CASSEQQGTEAFF
TGTGCCAGCAGTGAGCAACAGGGTACGGAAGCTTTCTTT
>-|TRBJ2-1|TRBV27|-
CASTPGGTTYNEQFF
TGTGCCAGCACCCCGGGGGGCACTACTTACAATGAGCAGTTCTTC